Included here is one T cell receptor (beta chain) sequence, with context. Its antigen is currently unknown. The sample is drawn from a study of shared clonotypes between healthy human individuals. The data were produced by immunoSEQ multiplex PCR, yet TCRdb's version contains in-frame clones alone and is incomplete. The sample lists hundreds of thousands of clones, 60% to 75% seen once, with around 2% in the top ten. Findings and limits, study-wide: Estimated richness was generally greater in naive than memory subsets.

Every donor was a Caucasian adult from Nashville, Tennessee. Naive CD45RA+ and memory CD45RA-negative subsets were split from CD4+ cells. The source material was memory CD4+ T cells sorted from blood. Subset denoted: CD45RA-negative fraction. This clonotype was sampled from a woman aged 25 to 39 in good health.

This CDR3 reads CASSYIDEKLFF. In nucleotides, the CDR3 is TGTGCCAGCAGTTACATTGATGAAAAACTGTTTTTT. The chain employs TRBV6-6 and TRBJ1-4; D call uncertain. V dropped 2 bases and J dropped 6 bases, with 4 bases sitting between them. The germline CDR1 and CDR2 sequences are MNHNY and SVGAGI (reference sequence). The CDR3 is 12 residues long.